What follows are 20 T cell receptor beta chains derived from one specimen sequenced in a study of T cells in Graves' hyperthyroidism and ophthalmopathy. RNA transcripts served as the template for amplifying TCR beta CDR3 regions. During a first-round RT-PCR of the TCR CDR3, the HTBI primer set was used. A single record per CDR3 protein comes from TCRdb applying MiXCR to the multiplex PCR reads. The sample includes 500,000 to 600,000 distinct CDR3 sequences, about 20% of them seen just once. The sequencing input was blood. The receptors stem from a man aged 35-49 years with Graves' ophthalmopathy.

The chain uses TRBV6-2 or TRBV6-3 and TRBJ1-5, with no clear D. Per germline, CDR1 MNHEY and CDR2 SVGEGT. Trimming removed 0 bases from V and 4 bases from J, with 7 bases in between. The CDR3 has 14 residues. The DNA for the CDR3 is TGTGCCAGCAGTTACTCGAACGGGAATCAGCCCCAGCATTTT. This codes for CASSYSNGNQPQHF.

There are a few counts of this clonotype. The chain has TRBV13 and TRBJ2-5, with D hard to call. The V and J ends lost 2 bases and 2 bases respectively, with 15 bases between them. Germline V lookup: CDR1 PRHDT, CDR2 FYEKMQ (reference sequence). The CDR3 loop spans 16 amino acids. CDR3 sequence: CASSLWAELGQETQYF. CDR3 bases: TGTGCCAGCAGCTTATGGGCCGAACTGGGGCAAGAGACCCAGTACTTC.

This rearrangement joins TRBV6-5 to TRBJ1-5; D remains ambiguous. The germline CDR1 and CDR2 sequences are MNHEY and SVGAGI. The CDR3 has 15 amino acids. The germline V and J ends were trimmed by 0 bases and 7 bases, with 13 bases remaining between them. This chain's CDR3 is CASSYSPTAVQPQHF. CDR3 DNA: TGTGCCAGCAGTTACTCACCTACCGCGGTCCAGCCCCAGCATTTT.

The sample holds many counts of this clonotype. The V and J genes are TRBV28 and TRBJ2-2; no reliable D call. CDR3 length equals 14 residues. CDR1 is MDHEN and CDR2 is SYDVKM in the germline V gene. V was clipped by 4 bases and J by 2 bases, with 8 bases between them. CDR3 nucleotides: TGTGCCAGCAGTTACAGCATTAACACCGGGGAGCTGTTTTTT. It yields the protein CASSYSINTGELFF.

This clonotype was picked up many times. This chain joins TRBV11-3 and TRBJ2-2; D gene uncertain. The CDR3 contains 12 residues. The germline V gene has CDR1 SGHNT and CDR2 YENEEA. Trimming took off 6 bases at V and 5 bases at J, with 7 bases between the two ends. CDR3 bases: TGTGCCAGCAGGGCGAGTACCGGGGAGCTGTTTTTT. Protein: CASRASTGELFF.

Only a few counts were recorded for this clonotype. CDR3 bases: TGTGCCAGTACGGACAGTATTTACAATGAGCAGTTCTTC. It translates to CASTDSIYNEQFF. The chain uses TRBV19 and TRBJ2-1; perhaps TRBD1 as D (6 bases). CDR1 and CDR2 (germline): LNHDA, SQIVND (reference sequence). The CDR3 has 13 residues. V was cut by 7 bases and J by 4 bases, with 11 bases left in between.

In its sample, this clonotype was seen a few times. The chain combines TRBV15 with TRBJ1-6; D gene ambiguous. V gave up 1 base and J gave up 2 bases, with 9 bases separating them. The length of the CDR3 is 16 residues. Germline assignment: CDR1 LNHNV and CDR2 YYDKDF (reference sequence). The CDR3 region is CATSRVVGTYNSPLHF. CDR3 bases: TGTGCCACCAGCAGAGTAGTGGGGACCTATAATTCACCCCTCCACTTT.

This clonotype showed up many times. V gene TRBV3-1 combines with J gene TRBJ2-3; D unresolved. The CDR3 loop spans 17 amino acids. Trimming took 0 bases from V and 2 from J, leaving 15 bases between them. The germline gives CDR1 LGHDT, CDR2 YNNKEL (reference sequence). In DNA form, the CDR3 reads TGTGCCAGCAGCCAAGAATTAGGGAACTACCTCACAGATACGCAGTATTTT. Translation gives CASSQELGNYLTDTQYF.

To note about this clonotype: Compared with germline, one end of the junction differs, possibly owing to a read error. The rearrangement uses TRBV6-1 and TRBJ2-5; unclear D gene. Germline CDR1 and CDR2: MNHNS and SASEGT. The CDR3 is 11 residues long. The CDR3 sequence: CASSESSGRDF. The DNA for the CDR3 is TGTGCCAGCAGTGAATCGAGTGGACGGGACTTC.

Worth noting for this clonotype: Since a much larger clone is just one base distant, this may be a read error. Written as DNA, the CDR3 is TGTGCCAGCAGCCAGGGGGATGGCTATGACTACACCTTC. Translating it yields CASSQGDGYDYTF. This chain joins TRBV12-3 or TRBV12-4 and TRBJ1-2, with TRBD1 identical over 7 bases. This CDR3 comprises 13 residues.

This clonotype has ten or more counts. CDR3 nucleotide sequence: TGTGCCTGGATGGGGGGCAGGACTGAAGCTTTCTTT. This codes for CAWMGGRTEAFF. This chain uses TRBV30 with TRBJ1-1; possibly TRBD1 for D (6 bases). There are 12 residues in the CDR3. Germline CDR1 GTSNPN, CDR2 SVGIG (reference sequence). V was clipped by 4 bases and J by 5 bases, with 11 bases between them. The full variable domain, with the rest looked up from reference TRBV30 and TRBJ1-1, is SQTIHQWPATLVQPVGSPLSLECTVEGTSNPNLYWYRQAAGRGLQLLFYSVGIGQISSEVPQNLSASRPQDRQFILSSKKLLLSDSGFYLCAWMGGRTEAFFGQGTRLTVV.

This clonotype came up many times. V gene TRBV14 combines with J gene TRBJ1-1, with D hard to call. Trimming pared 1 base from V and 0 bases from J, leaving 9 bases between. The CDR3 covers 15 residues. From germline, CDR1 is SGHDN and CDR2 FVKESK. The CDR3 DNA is TGTGCCAGCAGCCAAGTTGCGGGGATGAACACTGAAGCTTTCTTT. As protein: CASSQVAGMNTEAFF.

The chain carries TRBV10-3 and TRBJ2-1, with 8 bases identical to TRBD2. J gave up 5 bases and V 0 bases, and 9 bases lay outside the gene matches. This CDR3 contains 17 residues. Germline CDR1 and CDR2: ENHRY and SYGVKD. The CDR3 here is CAISESIGLAGNNEQFF. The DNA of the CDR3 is TGTGCCATCAGTGAGTCGATTGGGCTAGCGGGCAACAATGAGCAGTTCTTC.

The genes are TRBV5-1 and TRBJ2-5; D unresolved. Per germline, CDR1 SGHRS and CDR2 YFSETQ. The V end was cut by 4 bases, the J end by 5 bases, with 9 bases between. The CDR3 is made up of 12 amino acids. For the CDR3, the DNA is TGCGCCAGCAGCCAGTTGGCGGAGACCCAGTACTTC. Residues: CASSQLAETQYF.

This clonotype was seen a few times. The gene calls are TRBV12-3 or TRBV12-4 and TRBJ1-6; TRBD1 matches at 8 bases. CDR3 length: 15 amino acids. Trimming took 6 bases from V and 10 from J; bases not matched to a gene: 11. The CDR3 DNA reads TGTGCCAGCAGAAAACCCGGGACAGGTTCATCACCCCTCCACTTT. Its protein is CASRKPGTGSSPLHF.

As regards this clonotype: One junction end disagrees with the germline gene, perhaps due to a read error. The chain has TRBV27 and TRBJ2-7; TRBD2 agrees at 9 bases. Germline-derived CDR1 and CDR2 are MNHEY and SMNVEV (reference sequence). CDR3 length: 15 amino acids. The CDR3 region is CASSISAGGSYEQYF. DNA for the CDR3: TGTGCCAGCAGTATATCAGCGGGAGGCTCCTACGAGCAGTACTTC.

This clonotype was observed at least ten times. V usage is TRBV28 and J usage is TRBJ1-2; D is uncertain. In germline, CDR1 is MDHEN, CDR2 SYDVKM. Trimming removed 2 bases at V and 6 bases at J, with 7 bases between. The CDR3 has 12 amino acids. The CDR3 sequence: CASSLVGDGYTF. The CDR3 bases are TGTGCCAGCAGTTTAGTTGGGGATGGCTACACCTTC.

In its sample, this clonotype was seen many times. The CDR3, as DNA: TGTGCCAGCAGCGTACGGGCGTTCACCGGGGAGCTGTTTTTT. Its protein product is CASSVRAFTGELFF. The chain recombines TRBV11-1 with TRBJ2-2, with unresolved D. V lost 5 bases to trimming and J lost 4 bases, with 11 bases between them. This CDR3 has 14 amino acids. Germline CDR1 is SGHAT and CDR2 is FQDESV (reference sequence).

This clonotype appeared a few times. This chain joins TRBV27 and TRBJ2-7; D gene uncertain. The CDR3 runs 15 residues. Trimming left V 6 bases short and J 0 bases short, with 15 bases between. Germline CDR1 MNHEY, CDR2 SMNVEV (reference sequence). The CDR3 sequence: CASRPVGAPSYEQYF. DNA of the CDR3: TGTGCCAGCAGGCCTGTAGGTGCTCCCTCCTACGAGCAGTACTTC.

The CDR3 DNA sequence: TGTGCCACCAGTGACGTGGGACACTTCAATCAGCCCCAGCATTTT. It translates to CATSDVGHFNQPQHF. V gene TRBV24-1 combines with J gene TRBJ1-5; a weak D match, TRBD1 (6 bases). Germline-derived CDR1 and CDR2 are KGHDR and SFDVKD. The ends were cut back, 4 bases at V and 3 bases at J, with 12 bases in the middle. This CDR3 has 15 amino acids.